This T cell receptor (beta chain) was retrieved from a study of control samples from healthy donors and cancer patients (TCRdb year 2020). With regard to this clone: The clone's antigen remains unknown. Base qualities were left out, and no much larger clone turns up one base away.

Library prep was done by the immunoSEQ multiplex PCR assay. Entries here come from immuneACCESS through TCRdb and include only in-frame sequences with V and J called. Some clones fail to appear in such tables; in the studies checked, an unresolved V gene covers under half of the shortfall, and the cause of the remainder is unknown. This sample has more than 100,000 clones in its table, and around 90% of those were observed once. The ten most abundant clones make up 2% to 2.5% of the sample. The CDR3, from cysteine to phenylalanine, totals 15 residues. Here the CDR3 DNA is all that survives: 45 bases in frame from base 1.

Material for sequencing was blood. The sequence came from a man between 18 and 35 years old in good health. Here the chain combines TRBV21-1 and TRBJ2-1; the table's TRBD2 call for D was not verified on the DNA. TRBV21-1 corresponds to a pseudogene. The CDR3: CASSKGLAGGNEQFF. The DNA reads as follows: TGTGCCAGCAGCAAAGGGCTAGCGGGGGGGAATGAGCAGTTCTTC.